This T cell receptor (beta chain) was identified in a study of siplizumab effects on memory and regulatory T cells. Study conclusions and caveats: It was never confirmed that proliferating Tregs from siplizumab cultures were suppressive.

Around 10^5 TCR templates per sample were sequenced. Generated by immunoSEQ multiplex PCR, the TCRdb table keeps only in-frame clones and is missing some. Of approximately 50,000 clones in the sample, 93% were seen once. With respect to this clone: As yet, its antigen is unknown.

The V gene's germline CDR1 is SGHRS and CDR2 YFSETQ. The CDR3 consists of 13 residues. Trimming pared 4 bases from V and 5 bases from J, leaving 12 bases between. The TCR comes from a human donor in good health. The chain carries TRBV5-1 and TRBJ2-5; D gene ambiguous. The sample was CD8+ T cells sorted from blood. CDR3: CASSRWGGETQYF. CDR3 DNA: TGCGCCAGCAGCCGCTGGGGTGGGGAGACCCAGTACTTC.